A selection of T cell receptor beta chains follows, all from one sample in a study of blood T cell repertoires in COVID-19. Sequencing used immunoSEQ multiplex PCR; TCRdb keeps in-frame clones, though not all of them. Counted here are approximately 100,000 clones, 91% occurring once; the ten biggest clones make up 17%. Material: peripheral blood. These receptors were taken from a man in his forties or fifties with acute or convalescent COVID-19. CDR3s include the opening cysteine and the closing phenylalanine or tryptophan. A D gene is named only where the DNA matches it firmly. Rows give clone size only sometimes, using once, few, many, or a class for an expanded clone.

length	D	V	size	J	CDR3	DNA
17	.	TRBV11-3	.	TRBJ2-2	CASSLSLSDANTGELFF	TGTGCCAGCAGCTTATCGCTCAGCGACGCGAACACCGGGGAGCTGTTTTTT
13	TRBD1	TRBV12-3/TRBV12-4	.	TRBJ1-2	CASRWTGSIGYTF	TGTGCCAGCAGATGGACAGGGTCTATTGGCTACACCTTC
12	.	TRBV29-1	once	TRBJ2-7	CSARGNSYEQYF	TGCAGCGCCCGGGGGAACTCCTACGAGCAGTACTTC
15	TRBD2	TRBV7-3	.	TRBJ2-3	CASSPGGPGPRTQYF	TGTGCCAGCAGCCCGGGGGGACCGGGACCCCGTACGCAGTATTTT
14	.	TRBV5-1	few	TRBJ1-1	CASSTGTFYTEAFF	TGCGCCAGCAGCACCGGGACATTTTACACTGAAGCTTTCTTT
16	TRBD2	TRBV27	.	TRBJ2-1	CASSLLSGGHYNEQFF	TGTGCCAGCAGTTTATTATCGGGGGGGCACTACAATGAGCAGTTCTTC
15	TRBD1	TRBV5-4	.	TRBJ2-7	CASSSLGQDSYEQYF	TGTGCCAGCAGCAGCCTAGGACAGGACTCTTACGAGCAGTACTTC
13	.	TRBV5-4	once	TRBJ1-1	CASKPGENTEAFF	TGTGCCAGCAAACCGGGGGAGAACACTGAAGCTTTCTTT
14	.	TRBV5-6	.	TRBJ2-1	CASSWGGDYNEQFF	TGTGCCAGCAGCTGGGGAGGAGACTACAATGAGCAGTTCTTC
14	.	TRBV7-8	.	TRBJ1-2	CASTVRGGGYGYTF	TGTGCCAGCACCGTTAGGGGGGGAGGCTATGGCTACACCTTC
16	TRBD1	TRBV19	.	TRBJ2-6	CASSDRGVSGANVLTF	TGTGCCAGCTCGGACAGGGGGGTTTCTGGGGCCAACGTCCTGACTTTC
14	TRBD1	TRBV7-8	.	TRBJ1-5	CASSLPQGNQPQHF	TGTGCCAGCAGCTTGCCACAGGGGAATCAGCCCCAGCATTTT
17	TRBD1	TRBV7-8	.	TRBJ1-3	CASSVQGQGNSGNTIYF	TGTGCCAGCAGCGTACAAGGACAGGGGAACTCTGGAAACACCATATATTTT
16	TRBD1	TRBV7-8	few	TRBJ1-5	CASSPGQGANNQPQHF	TGTGCCAGCAGCCCTGGACAGGGGGCGAACAATCAGCCCCAGCATTTT
15	TRBD2	TRBV5-1	once	TRBJ2-5	CASSLDPSGGKTQYF	TGCGCCAGCAGCTTGGACCCTAGCGGGGGAAAGACCCAGTACTTC
15	.	TRBV19	.	TRBJ1-4	CASSIGPGAYEKLFF	TGTGCCAGTAGTATCGGGCCAGGGGCCTATGAAAAACTGTTTTTT
20	TRBD1	TRBV28	.	TRBJ2-2	CASSSIPGTDELTVTGELFF	TGTGCCAGCAGCTCTATCCCCGGGACAGACGAATTAACCGTCACCGGGGAGCTGTTTTTT
18	.	TRBV21-1	.	TRBJ1-6	CASSNYRDSRRVGSPLHF	TGTGCCAGCAGCAACTACCGGGACTCGAGGAGGGTTGGTTCACCCCTCCACTTT
16	TRBD1	TRBV19	.	TRBJ1-2	CASSKRSGDRDYGYTF	TGTGCCAGCAGTAAGCGGAGCGGGGACAGGGACTATGGCTACACCTTC
14	TRBD1	TRBV7-2	.	TRBJ2-7	CASSQRQGRSEQYF	TGTGCCAGCAGCCAGCGACAGGGTCGGAGCGAGCAGTACTTC
15	TRBD2	TRBV13	.	TRBJ2-7	CASSPKGGGSYEQYF	TGTGCCAGCAGCCCCAAGGGCGGGGGATCCTACGAGCAGTACTTC
12	.	TRBV6-4	.	TRBJ1-5	CASSDSSQPQHF	TGTGCCAGCAGTGACTCCAGTCAGCCCCAGCATTTT
15	TRBD1	TRBV6-2/TRBV6-3	.	TRBJ1-5	CASSTGVGSNQPQHF	TGTGCCAGCAGCACAGGGGTGGGAAGCAATCAGCCCCAGCATTTT
14	.	TRBV28	once	TRBJ1-1	CASSSSGANTEAFF	TGTGCCAGCAGTTCCAGCGGGGCGAACACTGAAGCTTTCTTT
15	TRBD2	TRBV4-1	.	TRBJ2-1	CASSQPGLAPSEQFF	TGCGCCAGCAGCCAACCGGGACTAGCGCCTTCTGAGCAGTTCTTC
15	.	TRBV10-2	few	TRBJ2-3	CASSEGGFEADTQYF	TGCGCCAGCAGTGAGGGGGGCTTTGAAGCAGATACGCAGTATTTT
14	TRBD1	TRBV2	.	TRBJ1-4	CASSEPGQSEKLFF	TGTGCCAGCAGTGAACCGGGACAGAGTGAAAAACTGTTTTTT
12	TRBD2	TRBV2	.	TRBJ2-3	CASTGGTRSWYF	TGTGCCAGCACCGGGGGGACTCGAAGTTGGTATTTT
15	TRBD1	TRBV7-8	.	TRBJ1-5	CASSSGTGSYQPQHF	TGTGCCAGCAGCTCCGGGACAGGGTCCTATCAGCCCCAGCATTTT
16	TRBD1	TRBV5-1	.	TRBJ2-3	CASRGQGALSTDTQYF	TGCGCCAGTCGGGGACAGGGGGCATTGAGCACAGATACGCAGTATTTT
14	.	TRBV18	.	TRBJ2-1	CASSPIAGDNEQFF	TGTGCCAGCTCACCGATAGCCGGGGACAATGAGCAGTTCTTC
16	.	TRBV21-1	.	TRBJ2-7	CASSKELDRGTYEQYF	TGTGCCAGCAGCAAAGAGTTGGACAGGGGAACCTACGAGCAGTACTTC
12	.	TRBV5-6	.	TRBJ2-7	CASSFDGDEQYF	TGTGCCAGCAGCTTTGACGGGGACGAGCAGTACTTC
15	TRBD1	TRBV5-1	once	TRBJ1-6	CASSLLRQGDSPLHF	TGCGCCAGCAGCTTGCTTCGACAGGGGGATTCACCCCTCCACTTT
18	TRBD2	TRBV9	.	TRBJ2-3	CASSVATSGGAVTDTQYF	TGTGCCAGCAGCGTAGCAACTAGCGGGGGAGCCGTCACAGATACGCAGTATTTT
15	.	TRBV12-5	.	TRBJ2-3	CASGGGGGGTDTQYF	TGTGCTAGTGGTGGAGGAGGGGGCGGCACAGATACGCAGTATTTT
17	.	TRBV7-2	many	TRBJ1-2	CASSLRQSAVSGYGYTF	TGTGCCAGCAGCTTAAGACAGTCCGCGGTGAGTGGCTATGGCTACACCTTC
16	TRBD1	TRBV10-2	.	TRBJ1-5	CASRLGGQGGNQPQHF	TGCGCCAGCCGACTAGGTGGACAGGGTGGCAATCAGCCCCAGCATTTT
11	.	TRBV5-1	.	TRBJ1-3	CASSQGNTIYF	TGCGCCAGCAGCCAAGGAAACACCATATATTTT
14	.	TRBV10-3	.	TRBJ2-7	CAISENGGPYEQYF	TGTGCCATCAGTGAGAACGGAGGACCCTACGAGCAGTACTTC
17	TRBD1	TRBV19	.	TRBJ1-4	CASTPPSGQGSGEKLFF	TGTGCCAGTACCCCCCCTTCGGGACAGGGTAGTGGCGAAAAACTGTTTTTT
12	TRBD1	TRBV12-3/TRBV12-4	.	TRBJ1-1	CASKEGTAQAFF	TGTGCCAGCAAGGAAGGGACAGCCCAAGCTTTCTTT
16	.	TRBV7-9	.	TRBJ2-7	CASSSPRTEQPYEQYF	TGTGCCAGCAGCTCCCCTCGAACCGAACAACCCTACGAGCAGTACTTC
13	.	TRBV6-1	.	TRBJ2-7	CASSDPGRNEQYF	TGTGCCAGCAGTGATCCGGGGAGGAACGAGCAGTACTTC
15	.	TRBV28	few	TRBJ2-5	CASTIPPGYQETQYF	TGTGCCAGCACCATTCCCCCAGGGTACCAAGAGACCCAGTACTTC
15	.	TRBV3-1/TRBV3-2	.	TRBJ1-4	CASSLLQGGGEKLFF	TGTGCCAGCAGTCTGCTACAGGGTGGTGGTGAAAAACTGTTTTTT
15	.	TRBV4-1	.	TRBJ1-3	CASSQEWAGGNTIYF	TGCGCCAGCAGCCAAGAGTGGGCGGGTGGAAACACCATATATTTT
18	.	TRBV4-3	.	TRBJ2-5	CASSPQDRILGGQETQYF	TGCGCCAGCAGCCCTCAAGATCGGATCCTCGGGGGCCAAGAGACCCAGTACTTC